This T cell receptor (beta chain) was sequenced in a study of shared clonotypes between healthy human individuals. Whole-study context: Per-donor plates numbered three CD4 naive, three CD4 memory, two CD8 naive and one CD8 memory.

This clone was picked up one time. The antigen is unknown. Within the sample, other DNA sequences also encode this same CDR3. Replicate PCRs from sorted subsets contained 200 ng DNA, which is tens of thousands of T cell genomes. Method: immunoSEQ multiplex PCR; TCRdb's copy keeps in-frame clones and lacks some. The sample records around 2,100,000 clones, about 95% being singletons. Findings of the study overall: The naive CD4 repertoires of four donors were compared, and about 5% of clonotypes were shared. Richness estimates generally favored naive over memory subsets.

V shed 2 bases and J shed 0 bases, with 9 bases lying between them. This CDR3 spans 14 amino acids. Germline CDR1 is SGDLS and CDR2 is YYNGEE. Naive CD8 cells, CD45RO-negative and positively selected for CCR7, excluded terminally differentiated effector memory CD45RA+ cells. J is TRBJ2-7 and V is TRBV9; perhaps D is TRBD1 or TRBD2 (5 bases each). The sequence was collected from a man aged 18 to 29 in good health. Sample: naive CD8+ T cells sorted from blood. As DNA, the CDR3 is TGTGCCAGCAGCGTTGGGACGGACTCCTACGAGCAGTACTTC. It codes for CASSVGTDSYEQYF.